A single sample is the source of the 23 T cell receptor beta chains below, sequenced in a study of CD8+CD57+ T cells in acquired aplastic anemia. Using genomic DNA as the template, TCR beta VDJ and CDR3 profiling was carried out. TCRdb independently ran MiXCR on the reads; one entry per CDR3 protein. This table has under 350,000 distinct CDR3 sequences, around three fifths appearing once. Patients selected for sequencing had displayed CD8+CD57+ cell expansion by flow cytometry. The sequencing sample was made of sorted CD4+, CD8+, or CD8+CD57+ T cells (not recorded which) from PBMCs. These receptors originate from a human donor with aplastic anemia.

This clonotype was observed many times. The rearrangement links TRBV3-1 to TRBJ2-3, with D unclear. The CDR3 consists of 17 residues. Germline CDR1 and CDR2: LGHDT and YNNKEL (reference sequence). V was shortened by 4 bases and J by 2 bases, with 19 bases between the two germline ends. In DNA form, the CDR3 reads TGTGCCAGCAGCCTTAACCTCGGGCCACAAACCACAGATACGCAGTATTTT. Its translation is CASSLNLGPQTTDTQYF.

The sample holds many counts of this clonotype. The rearrangement links TRBV7-9 to TRBJ1-6, with D maybe TRBD1 (5 bases). Germline CDR1 is SEHNR and CDR2 is FQNEAQ (reference sequence). Trimming stripped 3 bases from V and 7 bases from J, with 10 bases between. The CDR3 contains 14 residues. The CDR3 bases are TGTGCCAGCAGCTTGGGGCAGCTGAATTCACCCCTCCACTTT. Residues: CASSLGQLNSPLHF.

This clonotype has at least ten counts. This sequence joins TRBV11-3 and TRBJ2-5; perhaps D is TRBD1 or TRBD2 (6 bases each). This CDR3 has 15 amino acids. V lost 2 bases to trimming and J lost 5 bases, with 15 bases between them. In germline, CDR1 is SGHNT, CDR2 YENEEA. The CDR3 loop is CASSLMGGWMETQYF. CDR3 sequence (DNA): TGTGCCAGCAGCTTAATGGGGGGCTGGATGGAGACCCAGTACTTC.

The V call is TRBV20-1, the J call TRBJ2-2; D call uncertain. The CDR3 has 12 residues. V lost 3 bases, J lost 4 bases, and 6 bases lay in between. Germline V gives CDR1 DFQATT, CDR2 SNEGSKA (reference sequence). This CDR3 is CSARPSTGELFF. In DNA, the CDR3 is TGCAGTGCTAGGCCTTCCACCGGGGAGCTGTTTTTT.

In regard to this clonotype: A read error may produce the germline difference seen at one junction end. The chain recombines TRBV4-1 with TRBJ1-5; 8 positions agree with TRBD1. The CDR3 extends over 17 amino acids. Germline-derived CDR1 and CDR2 are MGHRA and YSYEKL. The CDR3 region has the DNA TGCGCCAGCAGCCGTGGGGCAGGGGGCTATAGCAGTCAGCCCCAGCATTTT. This sequence encodes CASSRGAGGYSSQPQHF.

This clonotype was detected only once. V gene TRBV2 combines with J gene TRBJ2-3; 12 positions agree with TRBD1. V was pared by 6 bases and J by 10 bases, with 5 bases of the junction left unmatched. Germline V gene data show CDR1 as SNHLY and CDR2 as FYNNEI. The length of the CDR3 is 13 residues. The CDR3 nucleotides read TGTGCCAGCAGCTCCGGGACAGGGGGCGCGCAGTATTTT. It encodes CASSSGTGGAQYF.

About this clonotype: A much bigger clone sits one base away, suggesting this may be a read error. J is TRBJ2-1 and V is TRBV10-2; D unresolved. CDR1 WSHSY and CDR2 SAAADI come from the germline V gene. The CDR3 contains 15 residues. The CDR3, as DNA: TGTGCCAGCAGTTACAGCAGGAGCACCTGCAATGAGCAGTTCTTC. It encodes CASSYSRSTCNEQFF.

J is TRBJ2-7 and V is TRBV5-4; D gene ambiguous. This CDR3 contains 16 residues. V gave up 5 bases and J gave up 4 bases, with 22 bases separating them. Germline V gene data show CDR1 as SGHNT and CDR2 as YYREEE (reference sequence). The CDR3, as DNA: TGTGCCAGCAGTGCGGTGGTGACGGACGAACCTTACGAGCAGTACTTC. This codes for CASSAVVTDEPYEQYF.

This clonotype was found many times. The CDR3 loop reads CASSLVLAANTDTQYF. As DNA, the CDR3 is TGTGCCAGCAGCTTGGTACTAGCGGCCAACACAGATACGCAGTATTTT. The rearrangement uses TRBV5-8 and TRBJ2-3, with 8 bases fitting TRBD2. CDR1 is SGHTS and CDR2 is YDEGEE in the germline V gene. This CDR3 contains 16 residues. Unmatched junction bases numbered 5, after V lost 0 bases and J lost 2 bases.

This chain uses TRBV7-2 with TRBJ2-1, with no clear D. Germline-derived CDR1 and CDR2 are SGHTA and FQGNSA. The CDR3 has 12 residues. V shed 4 bases and J shed 12 bases, with 13 bases lying between them. CDR3 amino acids: CASSSWSSRQFF. For the CDR3, the DNA is TGTGCCAGCAGCTCGTGGTCCAGTAGGCAGTTCTTC.

This rearrangement joins TRBV5-1 to TRBJ2-5, with D tentatively TRBD1 (6 bases). The last part of the DNA fits TRBJ2-7 better; the J call may be wrong. CDR1 SGHRS and CDR2 YFSETQ come from the germline V gene. CDR3 size: 17 residues. The CDR3 loop is CASSFYPPPRGFYEQYF. DNA of the CDR3: TGCGCCAGCAGCTTCTATCCTCCCCCCAGGGGATTCTACGAGCAGTACTTC.

This clonotype was recorded at least ten times. The chain couples TRBV12-3 or TRBV12-4 to TRBJ1-2; tentatively, D is TRBD1 (5 bases). CDR3 length equals 13 residues. V lost 3 bases and J lost 4, with 9 bases in between. The CDR3 coding sequence is TGTGCCAGCAGTTTGGGGCAAGTCTATGGCTACACCTTC. Encoded protein: CASSLGQVYGYTF.

This clonotype came up many times. This chain links TRBV20-1 with TRBJ2-3, with 15 bases aligning to TRBD2. CDR1 and CDR2 (germline): DFQATT, SNEGSKA (reference sequence). Germline trimming cut 5 bases from V and 9 bases from J; bases unmatched to any gene: 6. This CDR3 region has 14 residues. In nucleotides, the CDR3 is TGCAGTGCTTGGACTAGCGGGAGGGCCGTGACGCAGTATTTT. This codes for CSAWTSGRAVTQYF.

This chain connects TRBV7-2 to TRBJ2-3; D is unclear. The CDR3 spans 15 residues. Trimming stripped 0 bases from V and 2 bases from J, with 9 bases between. Per the germline V gene, CDR1 is SGHTA and CDR2 is FQGNSA. The CDR3: CASSLALGTTDTQYF. In nucleotides, the CDR3 is TGTGCCAGCAGCTTAGCGCTCGGTACCACAGATACGCAGTATTTT.

V usage is TRBV7-2 and J usage is TRBJ2-7, with 8 positions matching TRBD1. Unmatched junction bases numbered 5, after V lost 5 bases and J lost 2 bases. The CDR3 totals 14 residues. Germline CDR1 is SGHTA and CDR2 is FQGNSA. The CDR3 region has the DNA TGTGCCAGCAGCACTAGGGACAGGCCCTACGAGCAGTACGTC. The encoded protein is CASSTRDRPYEQYV.

In this sample, this clonotype turned up a few times. The chain carries TRBV28 and TRBJ2-7; D uncertain. The CDR3 extends over 13 amino acids. V lost 3 bases and J 3 bases, leaving 9 bases between the germline ends. Germline V gene lookup returns CDR1 MDHEN and CDR2 SYDVKM. The CDR3 here is CASSLSSGYEQYF. Here the CDR3 DNA reads TGTGCCAGCAGTTTGTCCTCTGGCTACGAGCAGTACTTC.

This chain links TRBV7-9 with TRBJ1-1; 7 nucleotides match TRBD1. J was trimmed by 4 bases and V by 4 bases; bases with no gene match: 9. Germline V CDR1 and CDR2: SEHNR, FQNEAQ (reference sequence). This CDR3 has 15 amino acids. CDR3 amino acids: CASSSVGTEATEAFF. The CDR3, as DNA: TGTGCCAGCAGCTCTGTCGGGACAGAGGCCACTGAAGCTTTCTTT.

The chain carries TRBV24-1 and TRBJ2-5; 7 nucleotides align to TRBD1. Germline CDR1 is KGHDR and CDR2 is SFDVKD. The ends lost 11 bases at V and 5 bases at J; junction bases unmatched: 16. The CDR3 consists of 15 residues. In nucleotides, the CDR3 is TGTGCCAGCAGCCCCCGGAGACAGGGAAGTGAGACCCAGTACTTC. Translated: CASSPRRQGSETQYF.

The chain employs TRBV7-9 and TRBJ1-1; 10 nucleotides line up with TRBD1. J was trimmed by 0 bases and V by 3 bases; bases with no gene match: 4. Germline V lookup: CDR1 SEHNR, CDR2 FQNEAQ (reference sequence). This CDR3 has 16 residues. The CDR3 reads CASSLGTGELNTEAFF. DNA for the CDR3: TGTGCCAGCAGCTTGGGGACAGGGGAATTGAACACTGAAGCTTTCTTT.

The chain combines TRBV7-3 with TRBJ2-5, with a weak D call TRBD2 (5 bases). Trimming removed 2 bases at V and 5 bases at J, with 9 bases between. The CDR3 loop spans 13 amino acids. The germline V gene encodes CDR1 SGHTA and CDR2 FQGTGA. CDR3 DNA: TGTGCCAGCAGCTTATACGGGGTGGAGACCCAGTACTTC. Its protein product is CASSLYGVETQYF.

The chain recombines TRBV7-2 with TRBJ1-1; no definite D call. The CDR3 extends over 14 amino acids. The V and J ends lost 5 bases and 3 bases respectively, with 13 bases between them. The V gene's germline CDR1 is SGHTA and CDR2 FQGNSA. The CDR3 nucleotides read TGTGCCAGCAGCGAGGGCGCGGGAGACACTGAAGCTTTCTTT. Protein: CASSEGAGDTEAFF.

The CDR3 DNA reads TGTGCCAGCAGCCTACAGGGCCTAAACATTCAGTACTTC. Its protein product is CASSLQGLNIQYF. This sequence joins TRBV7-9 and TRBJ2-4; a possible D gene is TRBD1 (6 bases). CDR1 SEHNR and CDR2 FQNEAQ come from the germline V gene (reference sequence). V lost 5 bases, J lost 6 bases, and 11 bases lay in between. The CDR3 has 13 residues. Full variable domain (missing parts from reference TRBV7-9 and TRBJ2-4): DTGVSQNPRHKITKRGQNVTFRCDPISEHNRLYWYRQTLGQGPEFLTYFQNEAQLEKSRLLSDRFSAERPKGSFSTLEIQRTEQGDSAMYLCASSLQGLNIQYFGAGTRLSVL.

This clonotype was seen once. The DNA for the CDR3 is TGCAGTGCTAGAGATTTAGGGCTTGGCACTGAAGCTTTCTTT. Amino acid sequence: CSARDLGLGTEAFF. The chain carries TRBV20-1 and TRBJ1-1; no reliable D call. The CDR3 is 14 residues long. Trimming removed 0 bases at V and 4 bases at J, with 12 bases between. Germline lookup yields CDR1 DFQATT and CDR2 SNEGSKA (reference sequence).